These T cell receptor beta chains were read from a single sample in a study of technical replicates of blood from a handful of donors. Here immunoSEQ multiplex PCR was the method, and the copy in TCRdb shows in-frame clones only, minus some. The sample records roughly 13,000 clones, 80% to 85% being singletons. Sequenced: PBMCs. All receptors come from a human donor in good health. The CDR3 runs from the conserved cysteine through the conserved F or W.

TRBJ2-3 TRBV6-5 CASSYSTGGGTDTQYF
TRBJ2-7 TRBV18 CASSTEDGTGVEQYF
TRBJ2-7 TRBV27 CASTPSSSGSYEQYF
TRBJ2-7 TRBV28 CASSPPISPGEQYF
TRBJ2-7 TRBV19 CASSIGQGSTYEQYF
TRBJ2-5 TRBV18 CASSPGQVTQYF
TRBJ2-2 TRBV19 CASKPGRNTGELFF
TRBJ2-2 TRBV5-1 CASSSSTGSTGELFF
TRBJ2-1 TRBV2 CASSVGSPHYNEQFF
TRBJ1-1 TRBV9 CASSVGIYLNTEAFF
TRBJ1-2 TRBV28 CASLRESVYGYTF
TRBJ2-2 TRBV7-9 CASSSHDPDGGLYTGELFF
TRBJ2-2 TRBV19 CASSGLADNTGELFF
TRBJ2-7 TRBV19 CASRDGQEFSEQYF
TRBJ1-1 TRBV18 CASSPQGDRGTEAFF
TRBJ2-7 TRBV18 CASSLGTSGQIYEQYF
TRBJ1-1 TRBV29-1 CSGDSPNTEAFF
TRBJ2-7 TRBV7-8 CASSQAGTSPYEQYF
TRBJ2-2 TRBV28 CASSLGTSGKSTGELFF
TRBJ2-1 TRBV15 CATSRGLAGAYEQFF
TRBJ2-7 TRBV6-5 CASTKYAGGDEQYF
TRBJ1-4 TRBV28 CASSSQGSGSEKLFF
TRBJ2-4 TRBV6-1 CASRDQRQRVYF
TRBJ2-7 TRBV1 CTSSPEREDGYEQYF
TRBJ2-3 TRBV18 CASSPTGDTQYF
TRBJ2-1 TRBV21-1 CASSKSETGVLGNEQFF
TRBJ2-1 TRBV6-5 CATGEFLYNEQFF
TRBJ1-4 TRBV28 CASSTPQGAEEKLFF
TRBJ2-5 TRBV5-1 CASSLEGGRRETQYF
TRBJ2-5 TRBV2 CASNGQGAGETQYF
TRBJ2-5 TRBV5-1 CASSLGTSGKETQYF
TRBJ2-7 TRBV12-2 CASRLSRSESYEQYF
TRBJ1-1 TRBV19 CASSKDRGNEKAEAFF
TRBJ1-4 TRBV6-1 CASSGTTNEKLFF
TRBJ2-7 TRBV6-1 CASSEEEGGSYEQYF
TRBJ1-1 TRBV7-2 CASSLGTGVNTEAFF
TRBJ1-1 TRBV29-1 CSVGTGGTEAFF
TRBJ2-7 TRBV5-6 CASSFLGQTYEQYF
TRBJ1-5 TRBV2 CASSEGTGYQPQHF
TRBJ2-3 TRBV27 CASRAWGAGEDTQYF
TRBJ2-6 TRBV2 CASSLDRAGANVLTF
TRBJ2-7 TRBV28 CASSLGQGYTDEQYF
TRBJ1-5 TRBV7-2 CASSLRGGNQPQHF
TRBJ2-5 TRBV5-1 CASSLGWAAEETQYF
TRBJ1-1 TRBV27 CASSLSSGLDWGYAEAFF
TRBJ2-1 TRBV11-2 CASSLGPGGSGYYNEQFF
TRBJ1-5 TRBV30 CAYGREGDQPQHF
TRBJ1-2 TRBV28 CASSPWERGYYGYTF
TRBJ2-7 TRBV5-5 CASSLSGYEQYF
TRBJ1-2 TRBV14 CASSPIGGLNYGYTF
TRBJ2-2 TRBV11-3 CASSLGGTTNTGELFF
TRBJ2-7 TRBV18 CASSPRHAGYYEQYF
TRBJ1-2 TRBV5-1 CASSLALSGPYGYTF
TRBJ1-1 TRBV6-1 CASSERGQGAESFF
TRBJ2-7 TRBV7-8 CASSLSTVSYEQYF
TRBJ2-7 TRBV19 CASSSGTSGTTYEQYF
TRBJ1-2 TRBV19 CASSQLFPSTGGNYGYTF
TRBJ2-5 TRBV5-1 CASSGGRGSQETQYF
TRBJ1-3 TRBV28 CASTPAGTGTNTIYF